This T cell receptor beta chain was profiled in a study of shared clonotypes between healthy human individuals (dated by TCRdb to about 2020). Notes on the research overall: The cohort comprised a couple of women and a few men aged 18 to 49 years. Per donor, three plates each were used for CD4 naive and CD4 memory, two for CD8 naive, and one for CD8 memory. Blood TCR repertoires of roughly 5 healthy adults were deeply sequenced to estimate repertoire size and the extent of clonotype sharing between individuals. To increase sequencing depth and limit assay-specific biases, different laboratories used diverse techniques to prepare libraries and sequence TCR repertoires. Each donor's leukapheresis produced roughly between roughly 0.85 and 10 billion PBMCs.

The germline V gene provides CDR1 LGHNA and CDR2 YSLEER. The junction shows trimming of 4 bases on V and 2 bases on J, and the gene matches do not reach 14 bases of it. Its CDR3 holds 19 amino acids, cysteine through phenylalanine. Only the CDR3 part of the read is kept: 57 bases, read in frame from the first base. Regarding this clone: This receptor's antigen is unknown. Base qualities are not provided; no much larger clone lies one nucleotide away.

The paper as a whole reports these results and caveats: When four donors were compared, the shared fraction of clonotypes was 5% to 6.5% for naive CD4, around 4% for naive CD8, more than 2% for memory CD4, and roughly 0.4% for memory CD8. Compared with non-shared clonotypes, the clonotypes found in all four sorted-subset donors had higher generation probabilities. Naive subsets generally had larger estimated clonotype richness than memory subsets. Even with the large sequencing depth, rarefaction of the sorted-subset datasets indicated that sequencing was incomplete. Only blood was sampled, and tissue TCR repertoires likely differ from those in blood. Based on pairwise subsampling, the degree of clonotype sharing among donors was expected to be affected by sequencing depth. The genetic and exposure-history diversity represented was limited by the small number of donors.

Donors were healthy HIV-negative adults with no recently reported acute infections or vaccinations. Only Caucasian adults living in Nashville, Tennessee, USA were represented among the donors. CD4+ T cells were enriched through magnetic negative selection, after which naive cells were positively selected on CD45RA and the remaining negative fraction served as the memory subset. Blood was obtained by leukapheresis, after which PBMCs were separated by Ficoll-Histopaque density gradient centrifugation and cryopreserved in liquid nitrogen vapor phase. Analytical flow cytometry was used to check the purity and quantity of every magnetically sorted T cell population. Genomic DNA was isolated from every sorted fraction and measured by UV absorbance on a Nanodrop 2000c. Using the deep immunoSEQ assay, TCR CDR3 regions were amplified from genomic DNA by multiplex PCR. For each cell subset, the extracted genomic DNA was distributed evenly across all wells of several immunoSEQ 96-well plates, and each plate served as one replicate. For sorted subsets, roughly 200 ng of genomic DNA, equivalent to some 30,000 T cell genomes, went into each replicate PCR. Purified libraries were measured with a Qubit 3.0 fluorometer, size-checked on a Bioanalyzer 2100, and measured again with the KAPA Library Quantification kit. A separate single-read 150-cycle Illumina NextSeq 550 flow cell was used to sequence each immunoSEQ 96-well plate. Per the source publication's procedure: Because the immunoSEQ output held only junctional sequences and lacked quality scores, the filtering could not match the filtering applied to full-length reads. Sequences were annotated with PyIR, a Python wrapper for IgBLAST v1.9, and V/J genes and CDR3 were assigned using IMGT germline references. Reads were removed for weak V/J assignments (E-value above 1e-6), missing CDR3, stop codons, out-of-frame junctions, or ambiguous translated residues. V3J clonotypes were defined as sequences sharing an identical inferred V gene, J gene, and CDR3 amino acid sequence. Percentage overlap between repertoires was computed as shared unique clonotypes divided by the size of the smaller repertoire. Three approaches were used to assess repertoire richness: RTK rarefaction, the Chao1 estimator, and Recon v2.1 estimates of unobserved clonotypes. Generation probabilities for all TCRbeta clonotypes obtained by the gDNA method from a handful of donors were computed using OLGA. TCRdb took over this immuneACCESS table, retaining in-frame rearrangements with V and J assigned. Such tables are incomplete; in checked studies, under half of the missing clones stem from an unresolved V gene, and the remainder is unexplained. The V and J calls and the clone size are those of that table, but D and trimming were determined from the DNA. In all, the sample holds over a million clones, and 75% to 80% of those were seen once. 0.55% to 0.7% of the sample rests with the top ten.

The sequenced sample was memory CD4+ T cells from PBMCs. The label giving this sample's cell subset or site can be read as: CD45RA-negative fraction. The chain was built from TRBV4-3 and TRBJ1-3, with TRBD1 identical over 10 junction bases. The origin of this receptor is a man aged 18 to 35 in good health. Some clones in this sample may be carry-over from other donors' samples. The DNA sequence is TGCGCCAGCAGCCGACGAGGGACAGGGGAAAAATCTCCTGGAAACACCATATATTTT. The resulting protein is CASSRRGTGEKSPGNTIYF.